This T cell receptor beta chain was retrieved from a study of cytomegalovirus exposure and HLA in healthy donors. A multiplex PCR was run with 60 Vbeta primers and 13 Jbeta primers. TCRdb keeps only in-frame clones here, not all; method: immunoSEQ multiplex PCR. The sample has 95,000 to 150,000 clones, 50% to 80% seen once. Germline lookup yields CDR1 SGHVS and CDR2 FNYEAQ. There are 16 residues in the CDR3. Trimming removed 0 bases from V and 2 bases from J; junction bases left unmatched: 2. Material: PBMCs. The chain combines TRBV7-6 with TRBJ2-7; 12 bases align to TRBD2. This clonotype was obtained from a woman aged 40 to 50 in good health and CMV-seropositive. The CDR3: CASSLARTSGAYEQYF. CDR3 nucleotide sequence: TGTGCCAGCAGCTTAGCGCGGACTAGCGGGGCCTACGAGCAGTACTTC.